In this sample, the clone carrying this T cell receptor beta chain turned up many times. Its antigen is still unknown. The read terminates 3 residues ahead of where the CDR3 ends, so the germline J gene completes it. This record comes from a study of T cell clonality in common variable immunodeficiency. Some clones are missing from TCRdb's copy, which holds only in-frame ones; the method was immunoSEQ multiplex PCR. The repertoire shows 35,000 to 55,000 clones, none seen only once; the top ten take about 0.73%. Study-level points and caveats: CVID subjects shared fewer TCRbeta clones than healthy controls did. CVID subjects showed higher TCRbeta clonality than healthy controls.

Caucasian heritage predominated among both patients and controls. Blood samples were heparinized, 5 to 8 ml per donor. Trimming took 2 bases from V and 4 from J; bases not matched to a gene: 12. CDR1 is DFQATT and CDR2 is SNEGSKA in the germline V gene (reference sequence). This CDR3 region has 16 residues. This receptor was taken from a person aged 18 to 75 in good health. The J gene is TRBJ2-7, the V gene TRBV20-1; 9 bases line up with TRBD2. Sample: peripheral blood mononuclear cells. CDR3 DNA (partial): TGCAGTGCTAGAAAGGGGCTGGCTAGCGGGGAATACGAG. It is translated as CSARKGLASGEYE. Given in full, the CDR3 is CSARKGLASGEYEQYF.